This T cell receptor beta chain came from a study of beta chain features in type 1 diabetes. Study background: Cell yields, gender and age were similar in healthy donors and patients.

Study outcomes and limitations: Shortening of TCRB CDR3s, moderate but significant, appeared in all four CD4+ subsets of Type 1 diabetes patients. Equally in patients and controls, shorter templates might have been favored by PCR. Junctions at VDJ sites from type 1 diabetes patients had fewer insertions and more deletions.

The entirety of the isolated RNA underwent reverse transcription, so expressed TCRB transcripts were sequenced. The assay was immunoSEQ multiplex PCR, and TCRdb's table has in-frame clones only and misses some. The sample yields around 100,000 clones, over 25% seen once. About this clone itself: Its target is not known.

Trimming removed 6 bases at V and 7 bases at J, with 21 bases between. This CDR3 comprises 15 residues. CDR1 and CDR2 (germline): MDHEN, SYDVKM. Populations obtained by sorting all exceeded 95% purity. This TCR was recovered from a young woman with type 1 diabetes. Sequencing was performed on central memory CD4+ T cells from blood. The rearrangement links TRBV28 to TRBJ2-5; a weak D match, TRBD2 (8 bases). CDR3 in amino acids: CASSPGGTVGGTQYF. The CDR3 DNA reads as TGTGCCAGCAGCCCGGGGGGGACAGTGGGCGGGACCCAGTACTTC.